The TCR beta chain under discussion was sequenced for a study of blood T cells in healthy people across ages. Study context: With template switching, about one barcoded beta molecule was captured per two T cells. Study-wide findings and caveats: Measured against age, TCR beta diversity per million T cells decreased in a roughly linear manner. No one knew whether donors had CMV, which possibly confounded expanded clonotype changes.

In the case of this clonotype: No antigen is known for it.

It was with a sample-barcoded 5' primer and a J-beta primer mix that a second PCR of roughly 7 to 12 cycles was run. Using its own MiXCR run on the 5' RACE reads, TCRdb lists one record per CDR3 protein. The repertoire holds roughly 500,000 distinct CDR3 sequences, 25% to 30% seen once, with less than 20% in the top ten. Material: blood. The source is a woman in her 70s in good health.

Here the CDR3 DNA reads TGCAGTGCCACCCGGACAGGGGGGAATGGCTACACCTTC. Translating gives CSATRTGGNGYTF. This sequence joins TRBV20-1 and TRBJ1-2; TRBD1 aligns across 10 bases. The CDR3 is 13 amino acids. V was clipped by 6 bases and J by 6 bases; unmatched bases: 7. CDR1 is DFQATT, CDR2 SNEGSKA, per germline (reference sequence).